Listed here are 27 T cell receptor beta chains from one sample, sequenced in a study of glioma-infiltrating T cells after dendritic cell vaccination. The table came from immunoSEQ multiplex PCR; TCRdb's copy has only in-frame clones and leaves some out. The repertoire holds fewer than 45,000 clones, with almost 85% as singletons. The sample was blood, taken before dendritic cell vaccination. The origin of the receptors is a human donor with glioblastoma.

This chain links TRBV7-6 with TRBJ2-7, with TRBD1 as a possible D gene (6 bases). Deletions cut 11 bases from V and 3 bases from J, with 17 bases between. The CDR3 length is 13 residues. Germline V gene sequence: CDR1 SGHVS, CDR2 FNYEAQ. DNA of the CDR3: TGTGCCTCCAGCACAGGGTCGGACTACGAGCAGTACTTC. It yields the protein CASSTGSDYEQYF.

Points on this clone: The same CDR3 arises from other DNA sequences in this sample as well. The chain uses TRBV6-5 and TRBJ1-1, with a weak D call TRBD1 (5 bases). The CDR3 is 14 amino acids. Deletions cut 2 bases from V and 0 bases from J, with 7 bases between. From germline, CDR1 is MNHEY and CDR2 SVGAGI. CDR3 coding DNA: TGTGCCAGCAGTTACGGGGACTTGAACACTGAAGCTTTCTTT. Encoded protein: CASSYGDLNTEAFF.

The chain couples TRBV29-1 to TRBJ2-5; 7 bases line up with TRBD2. Germline V CDR1 and CDR2: SQVTM, ANQGSEA. The length of the CDR3 is 13 residues. J was trimmed by 5 bases and V by 6 bases; bases with no gene match: 9. The DNA for the CDR3 is TGCAGCGTCCCGTTGGGGGGAGGGGAGACCCAGTACTTC. It yields the protein CSVPLGGGETQYF.

This chain joins TRBV18 and TRBJ2-5, with unresolved D. Germline V CDR1 and CDR2: KGHSH, LQKENI. The V end lost 3 bases, the J end lost 0 bases, and 5 bases lay between the germline ends. This CDR3 has 13 residues. The CDR3 loop is CASSPADQETQYF. The CDR3 DNA reads TGTGCCAGCTCACCGGCGGACCAAGAGACCCAGTACTTC.

The chain joins TRBV5-1 to TRBJ2-3; the match to TRBD2 covers 9 bases. The CDR3 loop spans 16 amino acids. Trimming cost V 3 bases and J 3 bases; bases outside gene matches: 8. Germline V lookup: CDR1 SGHRS, CDR2 YFSETQ. CDR3 nucleotide sequence: TGCGCCAGCAGCTCGGGGCTAGCGGGGCGGACAGATACGCAGTATTTT. Its translation: CASSSGLAGRTDTQYF.

This chain connects TRBV7-2 to TRBJ1-5; D is possibly TRBD1 (5 bases). The CDR3 sequence is 17 residues long. The germline V gene encodes CDR1 SGHTA and CDR2 FQGNSA. V lost 1 base and J lost 1, with 14 bases in between. The CDR3 nucleotides are TGTGCCAGCAGCTTAGACAGGATCGGATCGAGCAATCAGCCCCAGCATTTT. It translates to CASSLDRIGSSNQPQHF.

The chain joins TRBV9 to TRBJ2-2; 13 nucleotides align to TRBD2. The J segment lost 0 bases and the V segment lost 4 bases, leaving 3 bases of the junction unmatched. Germline assignment: CDR1 SGDLS and CDR2 YYNGEE. The CDR3 contains 17 residues. CDR3 bases: TGTGCCAGCAGCACGACTAGCGGGGGGACGAACACCGGGGAGCTGTTTTTT. Protein sequence: CASSTTSGGTNTGELFF.

The chain has TRBV4-1 and TRBJ2-5; 7 bases line up with TRBD1. The assigned J gene may be wrong: the sequence end matches TRBJ2-7 better. Per germline, CDR1 MGHRA and CDR2 YSYEKL. This CDR3 is built from 15 residues. CDR3 coding DNA: TGCGCCAGCAGCCAAAGACAGGGTGGAACCTACGAGCAGTACTTC. Amino acids: CASSQRQGGTYEQYF.

The rearrangement links TRBV25-1 to TRBJ1-4; the match to TRBD1 covers 7 bases. Unmatched junction bases numbered 4, after V lost 2 bases and J lost 1 base. The CDR3 totals 16 residues. Per germline, CDR1 MGHDK and CDR2 SYGVNS. The CDR3 reads CASSEGRQGTNEKLFF. Written as DNA, the CDR3 is TGTGCCAGCAGTGAAGGGAGACAGGGAACTAATGAAAAACTGTTTTTT.

The chain uses TRBV7-2 and TRBJ2-5; D ambiguous. Germline loops: CDR1 SGHTA, CDR2 FQGNSA. Trimming pared 5 bases from V and 1 base from J, leaving 11 bases between. This CDR3 has 14 amino acids. The DNA of the CDR3 is TGTGCCAGCAGCGTCGGAAGCGCCCAAGAGACCCAGTACTTC. It translates to CASSVGSAQETQYF.

The rearrangement uses TRBV19 and TRBJ2-5; the match to TRBD2 covers 11 bases. V dropped 3 bases and J dropped 11; count of bases not matched to a gene: 23. Germline V gives CDR1 LNHDA, CDR2 SQIVND (reference sequence). This CDR3 region has 19 residues. CDR3 DNA sequence: TGTGCCAGTAGTATTGATTGGGCTAGCGGGGGGATCGTCGGTCTGGAGCAGTACTTC. Encoded protein: CASSIDWASGGIVGLEQYF.

The J gene is TRBJ2-4, the V gene TRBV29-1; D may be TRBD1 (6 bases). V lost 6 bases and J lost 5, with 8 bases in between. The CDR3 totals 11 residues. The germline gives CDR1 SQVTM, CDR2 ANQGSEA. CDR3 nucleotide sequence: TGCAGCGTAGGACAGCAAAACATTCAGTACTTC. Its translation is CSVGQQNIQYF.

J is TRBJ2-2 and V is TRBV19; D gene ambiguous. The CDR3 loop spans 15 amino acids. Per the germline V gene, CDR1 is LNHDA and CDR2 is SQIVND (reference sequence). Trimming removed 1 base at V and 6 bases at J, with 12 bases between. CDR3 loop: CASSIASQLAGELFF. CDR3 in DNA: TGTGCCAGTAGTATAGCGTCACAATTGGCCGGGGAGCTGTTTTTT.

The V call is TRBV18, the J call TRBJ2-3; 9 positions agree with TRBD1. Germline V lookup: CDR1 KGHSH, CDR2 LQKENI. The CDR3 length is 13 residues. With 4 bases clipped from V and 5 bases from J, the junction kept 1 base outside the gene matches. CDR3 residues: CASSRDREDTQYF. CDR3 sequence (DNA): TGTGCCAGCTCACGGGACAGGGAAGATACGCAGTATTTT.

The rearrangement links TRBV5-5 to TRBJ2-7, with TRBD1 matching over 9 bases. There are 14 residues in the CDR3. V gave up 5 bases and J gave up 5 bases; unmatched junction bases: 8. Germline V gene sequence: CDR1 SGHKS, CDR2 YYEKEE (reference sequence). CDR3 loop: CASSHRGRIDEQYF. The CDR3 bases are TGTGCCAGCAGTCACAGGGGGCGAATTGACGAGCAGTACTTC.

This clone was recorded once. The chain carries TRBV30 and TRBJ2-7; D is perhaps TRBD1 (6 bases). Per the germline V gene, CDR1 is GTSNPN and CDR2 is SVGIG (reference sequence). The germline V and J ends were trimmed by 3 bases and 4 bases, with 16 bases remaining between them. This CDR3 spans 14 amino acids. CDR3 protein: CAWSHGAGVYEQYF. CDR3 nucleotide sequence: TGTGCCTGGAGCCATGGGGCAGGGGTTTACGAGCAGTACTTC.

This sequence joins TRBV6-1 and TRBJ2-2; D gene unclear. The CDR3 consists of 17 residues. CDR1 MNHNS and CDR2 SASEGT come from the germline V gene. V was cut by 3 bases and J by 0 bases, with 14 bases left in between. The CDR3 nucleotides read TGTGCCAGCAGTGATAAAGGCAGGCCCTCGAACACCGGGGAGCTGTTTTTT. Encoded protein: CASSDKGRPSNTGELFF.

The rearrangement joins TRBV6-1 to TRBJ2-7, with D possibly TRBD1 on 9 matching bases. This CDR3 comprises 14 residues. The germline V gene has CDR1 MNHNS and CDR2 SASEGT. Trimming took 7 bases from V and 3 from J, leaving 16 bases between them. CDR3: CASIAGQGNYEQYF. CDR3 DNA: TGTGCCAGCATAGCGGGACAGGGTAACTACGAGCAGTACTTC.

In this sample, this clone turned up once. This chain links TRBV7-8 with TRBJ1-1, with D possibly being TRBD1 (5 bases). With 3 bases removed from V and 10 bases from J, the gap between germline ends came to 15 bases. Per the germline V gene, CDR1 is SGHVS and CDR2 is FQNEAQ. The CDR3 consists of 13 residues. The CDR3 DNA follows: TGTGCCAGCAGCTTTGACAGTCGCGGGGCAGCTTTCTTT. Translation gives CASSFDSRGAAFF.

The genes are TRBV6-1 and TRBJ2-7, with D possibly being TRBD1 (6 bases). The germline CDR1 and CDR2 sequences are MNHNS and SASEGT. The CDR3 contains 12 residues. V lost 7 bases and J 4 bases, leaving 11 bases between the germline ends. The CDR3 DNA is TGTGCCAGCACTAGGGGGACGTACGAGCAGTACTTC. Protein product: CASTRGTYEQYF.

The rearrangement uses TRBV4-1 and TRBJ2-2, with TRBD1 identical over 10 bases. Looked up from germline, CDR1 is MGHRA and CDR2 is YSYEKL. V shed 2 bases and J 4 bases; nucleotides not matched to a gene: 10. The length of the CDR3 is 18 residues. The DNA of the CDR3 is TGCGCCAGCAGCCAAATCATGGGGACAGGGGCGAGCACCGGGGAGCTGTTTTTT. Translating it yields CASSQIMGTGASTGELFF.

This clone was recorded once. The rearrangement links TRBV6-5 to TRBJ2-3; 10 bases map to TRBD2. The CDR3 contains 13 residues. CDR1 is MNHEY, CDR2 SVGAGI, per germline. With V trimmed by 11 bases and J by 2 bases, 4 bases remained unmatched. CDR3 sequence: CAASGGLTDTQYF. Here the CDR3 DNA reads TGTGCCGCTAGCGGGGGACTCACAGATACGCAGTATTTT.

The CDR3 DNA sequence: TGCGCCAGCAGCCAATCCGACAGGGGTCAGACCTACGAGCAGTACTTC. Its translation is CASSQSDRGQTYEQYF. This sequence joins TRBV4-1 and TRBJ2-7, with TRBD1 matching 8 bases. The ends lost 2 bases at V and 2 bases at J; junction bases unmatched: 8. This CDR3 contains 16 residues. Germline assignment: CDR1 MGHRA and CDR2 YSYEKL.

This chain connects TRBV6-5 to TRBJ2-7, with 10 bases aligning to TRBD2. Germline lookup yields CDR1 MNHEY and CDR2 SVGAGI. The CDR3 sequence is 15 residues long. Trimming at V came to 6 bases and at J to 2 bases, leaving 7 bases not matched to a gene. CDR3: CASRRLAGETYEQYF. The DNA for the CDR3 is TGTGCCAGCAGGCGCCTAGCGGGGGAGACCTACGAGCAGTACTTC.

The chain has TRBV6-5 and TRBJ2-1; the match to TRBD2 covers 7 bases. V shed 4 bases, J shed 10 bases, and the junction held 7 bases outside the gene matches. Germline lookup yields CDR1 MNHEY and CDR2 SVGAGI. This CDR3 region has 13 residues. The CDR3 DNA reads as TGTGCCAGCAGTTTCCGTGGGGGGGAAGAGCAGTTCTTC. Amino acid sequence: CASSFRGGEEQFF.

The rearrangement links TRBV5-1 to TRBJ2-5; D is perhaps TRBD2 (6 bases). The CDR3 loop spans 13 amino acids. Germline V gene sequence: CDR1 SGHRS, CDR2 YFSETQ. Trimming cost V 10 bases and J 5 bases, with 18 bases left between them. The chain's CDR3 is CASGGTSFETQYF. The CDR3 DNA is TGCGCCTCCGGGGGTACAAGTTTTGAGACCCAGTACTTC.

This clone was seen a few times. The chain joins TRBV5-1 to TRBJ2-1, with TRBD2 identical over 8 bases. The CDR3 extends over 16 amino acids. Losses at the gene ends were 7 bases for V and 7 bases for J; bases not matched to a gene: 16. Germline CDR1 is SGHRS and CDR2 is YFSETQ. CDR3 sequence (DNA): TGCGCCAGCCGTTTGGGGACCGGGACTAGTAGTAATGAGCAGTTCTTC. The encoded protein is CASRLGTGTSSNEQFF. Supplemented by reference TRBV5-1 and TRBJ2-1, the full variable domain reads KAGVTQTPRYLIKTRGQQVTLSCSPISGHRSVSWYQQTPGQGLQFLFEYFSETQRNKGNFPGRFSGRQFSNSRSEMNVSTLELGDSALYLCASRLGTGTSSNEQFFGPGTRLTVL.